The 24 T cell receptor beta chains listed next were all sequenced from one sample in a study of T cells in women clearing cervical HPV infection. Profiling relied on immunoSEQ multiplex PCR, and the TCRdb table lists in-frame clones only, not all of them. Across 15,000 to 20,000 clones, the top ten clones capture about a sixth of the sample. Sequenced input: blood buffy coat. These receptors all come from a woman aged 18 to 75 with a cervical HPV16 infection that either progressed to CIN3+ or cleared (not recorded which).

Note on this clone: The read terminates 3 residues before the CDR3 end, so the remaining end is supplied by the germline J gene. The V call is TRBV29-1, the J call TRBJ2-5, with 13 bases fitting TRBD2. The CDR3 length is 15 residues. Trimming cost V 5 bases and J 4 bases; bases outside gene matches: 7. Germline V gene data show CDR1 as SQVTM and CDR2 as ANQGSEA. CDR3 region: CSVCLLAGGSETQYF. The part of the CDR3 DNA that was read is TGCAGCGTTTGCCTACTAGCGGGGGGGTCAGAGACC.

Details on this clone: Read coverage stops 3 residues before the CDR3 terminus; the germline J gene supplies the remainder. The V gene is TRBV29-1, the J gene TRBJ2-7; 12 bases map to TRBD2. This CDR3 comprises 13 residues. Trimming cost V 4 bases and J 6 bases; bases outside gene matches: 4. The germline gives CDR1 SQVTM, CDR2 ANQGSEA. The covered CDR3 bases are TGCAGCGTTGGTCTGGGACTAGCGGGCGAG. Encoded protein: CSVGLGLAGE. The whole CDR3 region reads CSVGLGLAGEQYF.

As concerns this clone: The read is 3 residues too short to cover the CDR3 end, so that end is filled in from the germline J gene. The chain employs TRBV20-1 and TRBJ2-3, with D maybe TRBD1 (5 bases). CDR3 length: 12 residues. Germline CDR1 and CDR2: DFQATT and SNEGSKA (reference sequence). The CDR3: CSANQGNQPQYF. CDR3 bases read: TGCAGTGCTAATCAGGGCAATCAGCCG.

With respect to this clone: The CDR3 end falls 3 residues outside the read, so it is completed with the germline J gene. This sequence joins TRBV5-1 and TRBJ1-6, with TRBD1 matching 7 bases. Germline assignment: CDR1 SGHRS and CDR2 YFSETQ. Trimming removed 0 bases from V and 6 bases from J; junction bases left unmatched: 6. This CDR3 region has 16 residues. CDR3 DNA, as far as it was read: TGCGCCAGCAGCTTGGCAGGTGCAGGGGGTAATTCACCC. Its translation is CASSLAGAGGNSP. The whole CDR3 sequence is CASSLAGAGGNSPLHF.

Concerning this clone: Read sequence stops 3 residues before the CDR3 end, and the germline J gene provides the missing end. The chain uses TRBV19 and TRBJ2-3; 12 bases map to TRBD2. V trimming: 3 bases; J trimming: 1 base; junction bases outside the gene matches: 14. CDR3 size: 20 residues. Per germline, CDR1 LNHDA and CDR2 SQIVND (reference sequence). CDR3 bases read: TGTGCCAGTAGTATGTTCCCCTGGACTAGCGGGACCCCGGGCACAGATACG. Its protein is CASSMFPWTSGTPGTDT. From start to end, the CDR3 is CASSMFPWTSGTPGTDTQYF.

With regard to this clone: Germline is not matched at one junction end, which may reflect a read error. The read stops 3 residues short of the end of the CDR3; the missing end is completed from the germline J gene. The chain carries TRBV4-2 and TRBJ2-3, with 8 positions matching TRBD2. The CDR3 runs to 16 residues. Per germline, CDR1 LGHNA and CDR2 YNFKEQ. The CDR3 reads CASSQDAGGLTDTQYF. The sequenced part of the CDR3 DNA is TGCGCCAGCAGCCAAGACGCGGGGGGCCTCACAGATACG.

Comments on this clone: Read coverage stops 3 residues before the CDR3 terminus; the germline J gene supplies the remainder. The rearrangement uses TRBV23-1 and TRBJ1-2; tentative D call: TRBD1 (5 bases). TRBV23-1 is filed as an ORF, its function uncertain. The ends were cut back, 1 base at V and 4 bases at J, with 13 bases in the middle. The CDR3 has 15 amino acids. The part of the CDR3 DNA that was read is TGCGCCAGCAGTCAATGCAGGGTGGGCGTCTATGGC. Amino acids: CASSQCRVGVYG. The entire CDR3 protein is CASSQCRVGVYGYTF.

In the case of this clone: The read ends 3 residues before the CDR3 terminus; that terminus is restored from the germline J gene. The chain combines TRBV7-9 with TRBJ2-1, with D hard to call. Trimming cost V 2 bases and J 2 bases, with 10 bases left between them. The CDR3 covers 15 residues. Germline CDR1 and CDR2: SEHNR and FQNEAQ (reference sequence). CDR3 DNA, as far as it was read: TGTGCCAGCAGCTTACCCAGGCAGACCTACAATGAG. Translated: CASSLPRQTYNE. In full, the CDR3 is CASSLPRQTYNEQFF.

CDR3 DNA (partial): TGTGCCAGCAGCGCCGAAGGGGGGGATGATACG. Translating gives CASSAEGGDDT. The whole CDR3 is CASSAEGGDDTQYF. The chain recombines TRBV7-2 with TRBJ2-3; D perhaps matches TRBD2 (7 bases). The read ends 3 residues shy of where the CDR3 ends; the end is completed using the germline J gene. The V gene's germline CDR1 is SGHTA and CDR2 FQGNSA. With 5 bases removed from V and 6 bases from J, the gap between germline ends came to 15 bases. The length of the CDR3 is 14 residues.

CDR3 loop: CASSLGVGQPQHF. Partial CDR3 DNA: TGTGCCAGCAGCCTCGGGGTGGGTCAGCCC. The chain uses TRBV2 and TRBJ1-5; D is unresolved. The CDR3 extends 3 residues past the end of the read, so its final part is completed from the germline J gene. Germline loops: CDR1 SNHLY, CDR2 FYNNEI. Deletions cut 6 bases from V and 6 bases from J, with 12 bases between. The CDR3 totals 13 residues.

As to this clone: The read comes to an end 3 residues before the CDR3 does, leaving the germline J gene to fill in the end. The chain is built from TRBV12-3 or TRBV12-4 and TRBJ1-4, with D hard to call. CDR3 length equals 14 residues. V gave up 6 bases and J gave up 8 bases, with 16 bases separating them. The chain's CDR3 is CASRTKRGGEKLFF. The sequenced CDR3 bases are TGTGCCAGCAGAACAAAACGGGGTGGCGAAAAA.

A note on this clone: The CDR3 end lies 3 residues beyond the end of the read and is filled in from the germline J gene. The chain uses TRBV30 and TRBJ2-3; D remains ambiguous. The CDR3 runs 13 residues. Germline CDR1 GTSNPN, CDR2 SVGIG (reference sequence). The CDR3 here is CAWSLGSQETQYF. The sequenced CDR3 bases are TGTGCCTGGAGTCTAGGTTCCCAAGAGACG.

In the case of this clone: The read terminates 3 residues before the CDR3 end, so the remaining end is supplied by the germline J gene. The chain couples TRBV7-9 to TRBJ2-7; the match to TRBD1 covers 8 bases. V trimming: 3 bases; J trimming: 2 bases; junction bases outside the gene matches: 3. The CDR3 contains 14 residues. Germline V gene data show CDR1 as SEHNR and CDR2 as FQNEAQ (reference sequence). CDR3 in amino acids: CASSFRDRTYEQYF. The sequenced CDR3 bases are TGTGCCAGCAGCTTCCGGGACAGGACCTACGAG.

About this clone: The read is 3 residues too short to cover the CDR3 end, so that end is filled in from the germline J gene. The chain links TRBV14 to TRBJ2-5; D possibly corresponds to TRBD2 (6 bases). The ends were cut back, 4 bases at V and 7 bases at J, with 19 bases in the middle. Per germline, CDR1 SGHDN and CDR2 FVKESK. The CDR3 covers 15 residues. Incomplete CDR3 DNA: TGTGCCAGCAGCCCGCCAGGGTCCCTGGGAGGGACC. Protein sequence: CASSPPGSLGGT. The full CDR3 sequence reads CASSPPGSLGGTQYF. The full variable domain, its missing parts supplied by reference TRBV14 and TRBJ2-5, is EAGVTQFPSHSVIEKGQTVTLRCDPISGHDNLYWYRRVMGKEIKFLLHFVKESKQDESGMPNNRFLAERTGGTYSTLKVQPAELEDSGVYFCASSPPGSLGGTQYFGPGTRLLVL.

Comment on this clone: The read falls 3 residues short of the CDR3 end, and the missing part is taken from the germline J gene. This chain links TRBV28 with TRBJ1-5, with D maybe TRBD1 (5 bases). Germline V gives CDR1 MDHEN, CDR2 SYDVKM. Trimming removed 3 bases from V and 4 bases from J, with 13 bases in between. The CDR3 runs to 15 residues. CDR3 residues: CASSFLQGVNQPQHF. The CDR3 DNA, read in part, is TGTGCCAGCAGTTTCTTGCAGGGCGTTAATCAGCCC. The full variable domain, completed using reference TRBV28 and TRBJ1-5, is DVKVTQSSRYLVKRTGEKVFLECVQDMDHENMFWYRQDPGLGLRLIYFSYDVKMKEKGDIPEGYSVSREKKERFSLILESASTNQTSMYLCASSFLQGVNQPQHFGDGTRLSIL.

To note about this clone: The read halts 3 residues ahead of the CDR3 end, with the missing end drawn from the germline J gene. V is TRBV2 and J is TRBJ1-1; unclear D gene. Trimming left V 9 bases short and J 6 bases short, with 14 bases between. This CDR3 contains 12 residues. Per germline, CDR1 SNHLY and CDR2 FYNNEI. The CDR3: CASGLRFSEAFF. CDR3 bases read: TGTGCCAGTGGCCTCAGGTTTTCTGAA.

A word on this clone: Sequencing ends 3 residues short of the CDR3 end; the germline J gene provides the rest. This chain links TRBV7-2 with TRBJ2-7; 7 bases map to TRBD2. The length of the CDR3 is 14 residues. Trimming cost V 0 bases and J 3 bases; bases outside gene matches: 2. Germline V gene data show CDR1 as SGHTA and CDR2 as FQGNSA. The covered CDR3 bases are TGTGCCAGCAGCTTAGCCGGGGGGAGCTACGAG. This sequence encodes CASSLAGGSYE. The entire CDR3 is CASSLAGGSYEQYF.

Note on this clone: The CDR3 end lies 3 residues beyond the end of the read and is filled in from the germline J gene. V gene TRBV7-2 combines with J gene TRBJ2-2; D may be TRBD1 (5 bases). Germline loops: CDR1 SGHTA, CDR2 FQGNSA. Trimming left V 3 bases short and J 3 bases short, with 11 bases between. The CDR3 loop spans 15 amino acids. The chain's CDR3 is CASSFPQGYTGELFF. Partial CDR3 DNA: TGTGCCAGCAGCTTTCCGCAGGGCTACACCGGGGAG.

To note about this clone: The sequenced fragment ends 3 residues before the CDR3 boundary, so the rest is inferred from the germline J gene. V and J are TRBV30 and TRBJ1-2, with D tentatively TRBD1 (5 bases). The CDR3 loop spans 14 amino acids. CDR1 is GTSNPN, CDR2 SVGIG, per germline (reference sequence). CDR3 DNA (partial): TGTGCCTGGAGTGAGGTCAGGGTTACAGATACC. This gives the protein CAWSEVRVTDT. The CDR3 in its entirety is CAWSEVRVTDTYTF.

Comments on this clone: The observed sequence ends 3 residues before the CDR3 terminus, with the missing tail filled in from the germline J gene. This chain joins TRBV19 and TRBJ1-1; D not certain. The CDR3 is made up of 14 amino acids. V shed 5 bases and J shed 3 bases, with 13 bases lying between them. Germline V gives CDR1 LNHDA, CDR2 SQIVND (reference sequence). This CDR3 is CASSERGLDTEAFF. Incomplete CDR3 DNA: TGTGCCAGTAGTGAACGAGGACTCGACACTGAA.

On this clone: The sequence runs out 3 residues before the end of the CDR3; the remainder is reconstructed from the germline J gene. V gene TRBV30 combines with J gene TRBJ1-2; unclear D gene. The CDR3 covers 15 residues. Germline V gives CDR1 GTSNPN, CDR2 SVGIG (reference sequence). Trimming removed 0 bases at V and 4 bases at J, with 15 bases between. The sequenced part of the CDR3 DNA is TGTGCCTGGAGTGTAGCCCCCGGAGGGTTCTATGGC. This translates into CAWSVAPGGFYG. Given in full, the CDR3 is CAWSVAPGGFYGYTF.

Worth noting for this clone: The CDR3 end is not reached by the read, which stops 3 residues before it; the germline J gene fills it in. Different DNA sequences within this sample yield the same CDR3. The chain employs TRBV30 and TRBJ1-3; the match to TRBD1 covers 7 bases. The CDR3 sequence is 13 residues long. Unmatched junction bases numbered 0, after V lost 2 bases and J lost 2 bases. Germline lookup yields CDR1 GTSNPN and CDR2 SVGIG (reference sequence). CDR3 DNA, as far as it was read: TGTGCCTGGAGTAGGGGGCCTGGAAACACC. This codes for CAWSRGPGNT. The whole CDR3 sequence reads CAWSRGPGNTIYF.

Concerning this clone: The read halts 3 residues ahead of the CDR3 end, with the missing end drawn from the germline J gene. The chain is built from TRBV19 and TRBJ2-3; 8 bases match TRBD1. Germline loops: CDR1 LNHDA, CDR2 SQIVND (reference sequence). This CDR3 contains 14 residues. This chain's CDR3 is CASNAGGGQETQYF. The part of the CDR3 DNA that was read is TGTGCCAGTAACGCAGGGGGCGGTCAAGAGACG.

As concerns this clone: The read ends 3 residues early relative to the CDR3; the germline J gene fills the gap. The chain employs TRBV7-9 and TRBJ2-3; TRBD2 matches 10 bases. The CDR3 contains 15 residues. Per germline, CDR1 SEHNR and CDR2 FQNEAQ (reference sequence). The CDR3 loop reads CASRDSGGVVETQYF. The sequenced part of the CDR3 DNA is TGTGCCAGCAGGGACAGCGGGGGGGTTGTAGAGACG.